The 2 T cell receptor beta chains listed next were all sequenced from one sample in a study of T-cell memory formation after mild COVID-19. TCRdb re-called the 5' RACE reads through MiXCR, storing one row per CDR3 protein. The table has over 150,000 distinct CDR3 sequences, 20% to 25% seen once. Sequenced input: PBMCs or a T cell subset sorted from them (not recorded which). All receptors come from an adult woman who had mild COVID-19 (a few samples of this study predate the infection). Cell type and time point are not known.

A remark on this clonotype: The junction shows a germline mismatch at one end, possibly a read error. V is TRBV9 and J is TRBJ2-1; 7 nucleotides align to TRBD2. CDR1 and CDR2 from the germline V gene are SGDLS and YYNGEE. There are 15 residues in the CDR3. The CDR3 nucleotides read TGTGCCATCAGCGTAGGAGGCGGGAGTACCCCCGAGCAGTTCTTC. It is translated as CAISVGGGSTPEQFF.

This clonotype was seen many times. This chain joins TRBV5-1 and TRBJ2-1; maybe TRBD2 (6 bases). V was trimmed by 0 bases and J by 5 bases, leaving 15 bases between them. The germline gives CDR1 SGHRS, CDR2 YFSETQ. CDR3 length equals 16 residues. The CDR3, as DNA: TGCGCCAGCAGCTTGGTGGCGGGGACCAGGGACAATGAGCAGTTCTTC. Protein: CASSLVAGTRDNEQFF.